One sample yielded the 18 T cell receptor beta chains listed below, sequenced in a study of T cell repertoires in cytomegalovirus infection. TCRdb reprocessed the reads via MiXCR and lists one record per CDR3 protein. This sample yields approximately 730,000 distinct CDR3 sequences, of which around 35% are seen a single time; over 15% belongs to the top ten. The antigens for these receptors are not known. The sample here was cultured PBMCs, taken from culture after CMV antigen stimulation. The receptors shown here come from a human donor in good health (CMV status not recorded). Some clones in this sample may be carry-over from other donors' samples.

The CDR3 protein is CASSYRTVGEETQYF. The CDR3 nucleotides read TGTGCCAGCAGCTACAGGACAGTTGGGGAAGAGACCCAGTACTTC. This chain connects TRBV7-1 to TRBJ2-5; D possibly corresponds to TRBD1 (6 bases). TRBV7-1 has ORF status, its function being uncertain. Trimming stripped 4 bases from V and 3 bases from J, with 15 bases between. CDR3 size: 15 residues.

The genes are TRBV11-2 and TRBJ2-3; TRBD1 aligns across 8 bases. The CDR3 runs 17 residues. V shed 0 bases and J 2 bases; nucleotides not matched to a gene: 7. Per germline, CDR1 SGHAT and CDR2 FQNNGV. The CDR3 nucleotides read TGTGCCAGCAGCTTAGATTTTTGGGACAGGACCACAGATACGCAGTATTTT. This translates into CASSLDFWDRTTDTQYF.

The genes are TRBV5-1 and TRBJ1-1, with a weak D call TRBD1 (6 bases). The CDR3 is made up of 15 amino acids. The germline V and J ends were trimmed by 0 bases and 3 bases, with 12 bases remaining between them. Looked up from germline, CDR1 is SGHRS and CDR2 is YFSETQ. CDR3 sequence reads: CASSLAKGGYTEAFF. CDR3 nucleotides: TGCGCCAGCAGCTTGGCGAAGGGGGGTTACACTGAAGCTTTCTTT.

V and J are TRBV7-4 and TRBJ1-1, with 10 bases lining up with TRBD1. CDR3 length: 14 amino acids. Germline CDR1 SGHVT, CDR2 SQSDAQ. With 1 base clipped from V and 7 bases from J, the junction kept 3 bases outside the gene matches. This CDR3 reads CASSLEGTGDEAFF. In DNA form, the CDR3 reads TGTGCCAGCAGCTTAGAAGGGACAGGGGATGAAGCTTTCTTT.

This clonotype was observed a handful of times. The V call is TRBV7-8, the J call TRBJ2-7; D gene unclear. Germline V gene sequence: CDR1 SGHVS, CDR2 FQNEAQ. V shed 5 bases and J shed 7 bases, with 21 bases lying between them. This CDR3 comprises 15 residues. The CDR3 coding sequence is TGTGCCAGCAGCACCCCCGGGCCCCGGATCTATGAGCAGTACTTC. Amino acids: CASSTPGPRIYEQYF.

V usage is TRBV5-5 and J usage is TRBJ2-5, with D perhaps TRBD1 or TRBD2 (5 bases each). Per germline, CDR1 SGHKS and CDR2 YYEKEE (reference sequence). This CDR3 has 12 amino acids. V gave up 2 bases and J gave up 9 bases, with 11 bases separating them. The CDR3 loop is CASSLGDPPQYF. The DNA of the CDR3 is TGTGCCAGCAGCTTAGGGGACCCGCCCCAGTACTTC. The full variable domain, its missing parts supplied by reference TRBV5-5 and TRBJ2-5, is DAGVTQSPTHLIKTRGQQVTLRCSPISGHKSVSWYQQVLGQGPQFIFQYYEKEERGRGNFPDRFSARQFPNYSSELNVNALLLGDSALYLCASSLGDPPQYFGPGTRLLVL.

The sample holds a few counts of this clonotype. The chain combines TRBV7-2 with TRBJ2-3; D is unclear. CDR3 length equals 14 residues. Germline CDR1 is SGHTA and CDR2 is FQGNSA. Trimming shortened V by 5 bases and J by 2 bases, and 11 bases separated the two germline ends. CDR3: CASSASRVTDTQYF. The CDR3 nucleotides are TGTGCCAGCAGCGCGTCCCGGGTCACAGATACGCAGTATTTT.

This chain connects TRBV15 to TRBJ2-7; tentative D call: TRBD1 (5 bases). This CDR3 has 12 amino acids. CDR1 is LNHNV, CDR2 YYDKDF, per germline (reference sequence). V was clipped by 3 bases and J by 6 bases, with 9 bases between them. The CDR3 DNA reads as TGTGCCACCAGCAGTAGGGGATTCGAGCAGTACTTC. Translation: CATSSRGFEQYF.

This clonotype occurred many times. The chain employs TRBV7-6 and TRBJ2-5, with D possibly matching TRBD2 (6 bases). Trimming removed 5 bases from V and 0 bases from J, with 16 bases in between. This CDR3 contains 16 residues. From germline, CDR1 is SGHVS and CDR2 FNYEAQ. The CDR3 region is CASSPARLVYQETQYF. The CDR3 DNA reads as TGTGCCAGCAGCCCCGCCCGACTAGTCTACCAAGAGACCCAGTACTTC. The full variable domain, completed using reference TRBV7-6 and TRBJ2-5, is GAGVSQSPRYKVTKRGQDVALRCDPISGHVSLYWYRQALGQGPEFLTYFNYEAQQDKSGLPNDRFSAERPEGSISTLTIQRTEQRDSAMYRCASSPARLVYQETQYFGPGTRLLVL.

This clonotype has a handful of counts. This rearrangement joins TRBV7-6 to TRBJ1-3; no firm D call. The V end was cut by 8 bases, the J end by 4 bases, with 12 bases between. In germline, CDR1 is SGHVS, CDR2 FNYEAQ. The CDR3 contains 13 residues. CDR3 nucleotide sequence: TGTGCCAGCGAATGGGAGAGAGGAAACACCATATATTTT. Encoded protein: CASEWERGNTIYF.

This chain joins TRBV6-5 and TRBJ1-1, with TRBD1 matching over 7 bases. V lost 6 bases to trimming and J lost 9 bases; unmatched junction nucleotides: 10. Germline CDR1 and CDR2: MNHEY and SVGAGI. The CDR3 has 13 amino acids. CDR3 loop: CASSQEGQLKAFF. CDR3 bases: TGTGCCAGCAGCCAAGAGGGACAGCTGAAAGCTTTCTTT.

This clonotype occurred a few times. This sequence joins TRBV5-1 and TRBJ1-2, with D perhaps TRBD1 (6 bases). Germline CDR1 reads SGHRS; CDR2 reads YFSETQ. Trimming shortened V by 6 bases and J by 6 bases, and 18 bases separated the two germline ends. This CDR3 region has 14 residues. This CDR3 is CASTSGQPGDGYTF. The CDR3 DNA follows: TGCGCCAGCACGTCTGGACAGCCAGGGGATGGCTACACCTTC. The complete variable domain, with remaining parts taken from reference TRBV5-1 and TRBJ1-2, reads KAGVTQTPRYLIKTRGQQVTLSCSPISGHRSVSWYQQTPGQGLQFLFEYFSETQRNKGNFPGRFSGRQFSNSRSEMNVSTLELGDSALYLCASTSGQPGDGYTFGSGTRLTVV.

A single count supports this clonotype. V is TRBV12-3 or TRBV12-4 and J is TRBJ2-5, with D tentatively TRBD2 (7 bases). This CDR3 is built from 14 residues. V lost 5 bases and J 5 bases, leaving 15 bases between the germline ends. Here the CDR3 reads CASSKGGGRETQYF. The CDR3 coding sequence is TGTGCCAGCAGTAAAGGGGGGGGGCGGGAGACCCAGTACTTC.

This clonotype was picked up many times. This chain connects TRBV7-2 to TRBJ2-7; either TRBD1 or TRBD2 may fit D (5 bases each). V dropped 5 bases and J dropped 4 bases, with 15 bases sitting between them. This CDR3 has 14 amino acids. Germline CDR1 is SGHTA and CDR2 is FQGNSA. The CDR3 sequence is CASSQQVRDYEQYF. Written as DNA, the CDR3 is TGTGCCAGCAGCCAACAGGTTCGGGATTACGAGCAGTACTTC. The full variable domain, completed using reference TRBV7-2 and TRBJ2-7, is GAGVSQSPSNKVTEKGKDVELRCDPISGHTALYWYRQSLGQGLEFLIYFQGNSAPDKSGLPSDRFSAERTGGSVSTLTIQRTQQEDSAVYLCASSQQVRDYEQYFGPGTRLTVT.

J is TRBJ2-7 and V is TRBV6-1; possible D gene TRBD1, 5 bases. Trimming took 5 bases from V and 6 from J, leaving 11 bases between them. CDR1 is MNHNS and CDR2 is SASEGT in the germline V gene. This CDR3 region has 12 residues. CDR3 in amino acids: CASSYGRAEQYF. The DNA of the CDR3 is TGTGCCAGCAGTTACGGCAGGGCCGAGCAGTACTTC.

CDR3 region: CASSLRGLPGEQYF. DNA of the CDR3: TGTGCCAGCAGCTTAAGGGGGCTCCCGGGCGAGCAGTACTTC. V is TRBV7-2 and J is TRBJ2-7; 7 bases match TRBD1. The CDR3 runs to 14 residues. CDR1 and CDR2 (germline): SGHTA, FQGNSA. The V segment lost 2 bases and the J segment 6 bases; nucleotides outside the gene matches: 7.

The V gene is TRBV2, the J gene TRBJ1-1; 7 bases are a match to TRBD1. CDR1 SNHLY and CDR2 FYNNEI come from the germline V gene. With 10 bases clipped from V and 0 bases from J, the junction kept 5 bases outside the gene matches. The CDR3 totals 13 residues. CDR3 DNA: TGTGCCACCGCCGACAGGGTGAACACTGAAGCTTTCTTT. The encoded protein is CATADRVNTEAFF.

This clonotype came up many times. The CDR3 is CASSLYRDRYTF. The DNA for the CDR3 is TGTGCCAGCAGCTTGTACAGGGACCGCTACACCTTC. The chain recombines TRBV7-2 with TRBJ1-2, with D possibly TRBD1 on 6 matching bases. With 3 bases removed from V and 9 bases from J, the gap between germline ends came to 11 bases. This CDR3 contains 12 residues. Germline CDR1 reads SGHTA; CDR2 reads FQGNSA.